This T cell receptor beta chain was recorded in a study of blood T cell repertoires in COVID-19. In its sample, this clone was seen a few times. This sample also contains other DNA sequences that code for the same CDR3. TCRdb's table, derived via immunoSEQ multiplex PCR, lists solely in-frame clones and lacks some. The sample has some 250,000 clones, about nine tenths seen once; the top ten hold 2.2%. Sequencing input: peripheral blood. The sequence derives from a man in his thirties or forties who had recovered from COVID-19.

This CDR3 reads CASRDSSYEQYF. The CDR3 DNA reads as TGCGCCAGCAGAGACAGCTCCTACGAGCAGTACTTC. This rearrangement joins TRBV5-1 to TRBJ2-7; D possibly corresponds to TRBD1 (5 bases). Germline values: CDR1 SGHRS, CDR2 YFSETQ. V lost 5 bases, J lost 0 bases, and 6 bases lay in between. This CDR3 contains 12 residues.